This TCR beta chain was recorded in a study of T-cell reconstitution after alpha-beta-depleted transplantation in children. The sample holds a few counts of this clonotype. The TCRbeta library incorporated unique molecular identifiers. MiXCR, run by TCRdb on the PCR reads, gives a single entry per CDR3 protein. The table includes 350,000 to 450,000 distinct CDR3 sequences, about 20% detected once. The CDR3 sequence is 13 residues long. CDR1 and CDR2 (germline): MNHEY, SMNVEV (reference sequence). The V end lost 2 bases, the J end lost 7 bases, and 12 bases lay between the germline ends. This receptor was obtained from a human donor who donated a stem cell graft to a child with acute myeloid leukemia. The material was PBMCs from the stem cell graft donor, obtained from the stem cell graft. The genes are TRBV27 and TRBJ2-7; TRBD2 might be the D (5 bases). The CDR3 here is CASSLEGYSEQYF. For the CDR3, the DNA is TGTGCCAGCAGTTTAGAGGGTTATTCTGAGCAGTACTTC.